This T cell receptor beta chain emerged from a study of T-cell reconstitution after alpha-beta-depleted transplantation in children. Between the trimmed V and J ends, which lost 4 bases and 10 bases, there was a span of 10 bases. Germline V gene sequence: CDR1 MGHDK, CDR2 SYGVNS. This CDR3 has 11 amino acids. The authors prepared the TCRbeta library with unique molecular identifiers. TCRdb fed the PCR reads into MiXCR, producing one record per CDR3 protein. The table has hundreds of thousands of distinct CDR3 sequences, 15% to 20% seen once; the top ten hold approximately 3%. The material sequenced was PBMCs from the stem cell graft donor, taken from the stem cell graft. The chain combines TRBV25-1 with TRBJ2-5; D could derive from TRBD1 or TRBD2 (6 bases each). The sequence came from a human donor who donated a stem cell graft to a child with acute lymphoblastic leukemia. CDR3 sequence reads: CASSAQGGQYF. DNA of the CDR3: TGTGCCAGCAGTGCACAGGGAGGCCAGTACTTC.